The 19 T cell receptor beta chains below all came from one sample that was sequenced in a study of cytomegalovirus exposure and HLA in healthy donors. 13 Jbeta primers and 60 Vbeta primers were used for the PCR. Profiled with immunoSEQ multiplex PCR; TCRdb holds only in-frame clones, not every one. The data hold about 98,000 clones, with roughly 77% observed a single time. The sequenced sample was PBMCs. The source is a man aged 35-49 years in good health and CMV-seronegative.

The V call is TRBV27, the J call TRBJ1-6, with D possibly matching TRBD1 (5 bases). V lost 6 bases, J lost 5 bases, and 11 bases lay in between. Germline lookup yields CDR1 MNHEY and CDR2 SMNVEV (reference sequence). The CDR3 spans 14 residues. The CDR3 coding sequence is TGTGCCAGCAGGGTAGACAGTCATAATTCACCCCTCCACTTT. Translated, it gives CASRVDSHNSPLHF.

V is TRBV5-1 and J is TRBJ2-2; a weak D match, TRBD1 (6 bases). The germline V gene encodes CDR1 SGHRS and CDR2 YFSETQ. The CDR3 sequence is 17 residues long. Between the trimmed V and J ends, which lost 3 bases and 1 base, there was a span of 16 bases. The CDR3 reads CASSYVKLGQNTGELFF. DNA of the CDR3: TGCGCCAGCAGCTACGTTAAGCTGGGACAGAACACCGGGGAGCTGTTTTTT. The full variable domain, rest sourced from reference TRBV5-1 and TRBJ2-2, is KAGVTQTPRYLIKTRGQQVTLSCSPISGHRSVSWYQQTPGQGLQFLFEYFSETQRNKGNFPGRFSGRQFSNSRSEMNVSTLELGDSALYLCASSYVKLGQNTGELFFGEGSRLTVL.

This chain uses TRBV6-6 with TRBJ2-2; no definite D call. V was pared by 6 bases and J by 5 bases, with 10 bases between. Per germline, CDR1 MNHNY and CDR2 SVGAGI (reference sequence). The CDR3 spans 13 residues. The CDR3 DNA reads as TGTGCCAGCAGAATGCAGGTTACCGGGGAGCTGTTTTTT. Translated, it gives CASRMQVTGELFF.

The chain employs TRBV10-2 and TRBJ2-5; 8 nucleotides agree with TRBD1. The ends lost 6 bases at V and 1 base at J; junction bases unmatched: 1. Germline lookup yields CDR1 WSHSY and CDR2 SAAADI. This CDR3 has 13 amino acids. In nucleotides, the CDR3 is TGCGCCAGCAGCGGACAGGGCCAAGAGACCCAGTACTTC. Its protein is CASSGQGQETQYF.

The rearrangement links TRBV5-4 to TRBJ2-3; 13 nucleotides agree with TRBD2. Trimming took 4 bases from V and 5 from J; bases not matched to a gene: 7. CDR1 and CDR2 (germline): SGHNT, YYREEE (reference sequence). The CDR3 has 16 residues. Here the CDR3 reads CASSAGTSGVLDTQYF. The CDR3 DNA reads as TGTGCCAGCAGCGCCGGGACTAGCGGGGTGTTAGATACGCAGTATTTT.

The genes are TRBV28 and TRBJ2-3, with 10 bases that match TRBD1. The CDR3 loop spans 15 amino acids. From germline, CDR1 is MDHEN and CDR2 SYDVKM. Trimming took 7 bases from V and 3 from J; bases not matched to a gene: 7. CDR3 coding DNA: TGTGCCAGCACCCTAGGGACAGGGGATACAGATACGCAGTATTTT. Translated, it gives CASTLGTGDTDTQYF. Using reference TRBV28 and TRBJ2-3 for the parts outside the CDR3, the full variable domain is DVKVTQSSRYLVKRTGEKVFLECVQDMDHENMFWYRQDPGLGLRLIYFSYDVKMKEKGDIPEGYSVSREKKERFSLILESASTNQTSMYLCASTLGTGDTDTQYFGPGTRLTVL.

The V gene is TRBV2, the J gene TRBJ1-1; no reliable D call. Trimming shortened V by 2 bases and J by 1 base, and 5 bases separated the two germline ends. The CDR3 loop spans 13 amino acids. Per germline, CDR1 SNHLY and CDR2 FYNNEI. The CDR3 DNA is TGTGCCAGCAGTGAACAGGCGAACACTGAAGCTTTCTTT. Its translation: CASSEQANTEAFF.

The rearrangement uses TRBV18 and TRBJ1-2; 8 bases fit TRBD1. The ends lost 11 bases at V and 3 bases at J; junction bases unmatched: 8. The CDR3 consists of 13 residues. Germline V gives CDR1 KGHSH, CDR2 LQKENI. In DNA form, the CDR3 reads TGTGCCGGCGGACTGGGACAGGACTATGGCTACACCTTC. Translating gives CAGGLGQDYGYTF.

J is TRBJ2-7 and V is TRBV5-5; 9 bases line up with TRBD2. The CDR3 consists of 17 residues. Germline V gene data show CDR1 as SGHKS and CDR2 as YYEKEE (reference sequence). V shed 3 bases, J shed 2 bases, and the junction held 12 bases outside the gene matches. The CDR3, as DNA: TGTGCCAGCAGCTCCCGGGGTCTAGCGGGGAGTACCTACGAGCAGTACTTC. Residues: CASSSRGLAGSTYEQYF.

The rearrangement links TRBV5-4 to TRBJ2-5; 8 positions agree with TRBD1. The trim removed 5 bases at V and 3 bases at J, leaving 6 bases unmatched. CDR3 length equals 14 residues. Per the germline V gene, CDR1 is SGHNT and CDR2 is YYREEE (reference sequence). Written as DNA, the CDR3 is TGTGCCAGCAGGACTACAGGGGGAGAAGAGACCCAGTACTTC. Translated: CASRTTGGEETQYF.

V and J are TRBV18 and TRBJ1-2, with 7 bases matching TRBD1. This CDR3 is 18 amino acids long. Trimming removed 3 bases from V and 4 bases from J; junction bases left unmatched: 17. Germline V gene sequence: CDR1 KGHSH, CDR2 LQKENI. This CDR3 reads CASSPIETGSMASYGYTF. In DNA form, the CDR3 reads TGTGCCAGCTCACCCATAGAGACAGGGTCTATGGCTTCCTATGGCTACACCTTC.

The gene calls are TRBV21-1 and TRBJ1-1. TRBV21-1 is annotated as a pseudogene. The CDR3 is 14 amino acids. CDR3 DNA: TGTGCCAGCAGCAACGATGGGAGGAACACTGAAGCTTTCTTT. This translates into CASSNDGRNTEAFF.

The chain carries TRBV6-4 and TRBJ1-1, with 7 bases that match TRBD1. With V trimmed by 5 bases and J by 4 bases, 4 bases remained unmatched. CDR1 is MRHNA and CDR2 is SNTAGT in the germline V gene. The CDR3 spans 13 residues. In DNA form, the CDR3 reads TGTGCCAGCAGTAGTGCAGGGGGCACTGAAGCTTTCTTT. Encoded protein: CASSSAGGTEAFF.

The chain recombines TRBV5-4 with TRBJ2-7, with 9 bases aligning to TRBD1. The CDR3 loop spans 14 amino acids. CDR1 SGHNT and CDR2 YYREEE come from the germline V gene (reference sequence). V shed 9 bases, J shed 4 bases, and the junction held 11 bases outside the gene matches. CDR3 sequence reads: CATSIGTGIYEQYF. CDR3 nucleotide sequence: TGTGCCACCTCAATCGGGACAGGGATTTACGAGCAGTACTTC.

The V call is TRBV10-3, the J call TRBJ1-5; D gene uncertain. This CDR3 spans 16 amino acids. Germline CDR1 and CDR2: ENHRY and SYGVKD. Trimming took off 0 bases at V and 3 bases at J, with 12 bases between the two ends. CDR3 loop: CAISESNAGFNQPQHF. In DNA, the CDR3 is TGTGCCATCAGTGAGTCAAACGCCGGGTTCAATCAGCCCCAGCATTTT.

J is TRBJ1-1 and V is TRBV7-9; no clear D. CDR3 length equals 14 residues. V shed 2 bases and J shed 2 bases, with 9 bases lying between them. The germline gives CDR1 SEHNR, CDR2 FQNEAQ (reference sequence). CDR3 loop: CASSLYGSNTEAFF. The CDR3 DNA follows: TGTGCCAGCAGCTTATATGGCTCAAACACTGAAGCTTTCTTT.

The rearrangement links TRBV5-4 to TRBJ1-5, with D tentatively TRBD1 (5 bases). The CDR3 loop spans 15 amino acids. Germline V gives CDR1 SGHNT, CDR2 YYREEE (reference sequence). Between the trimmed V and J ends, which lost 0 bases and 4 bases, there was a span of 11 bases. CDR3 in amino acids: CASSLDQGTNQPQHF. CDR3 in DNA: TGTGCCAGCAGCTTGGACCAGGGTACTAATCAGCCCCAGCATTTT.

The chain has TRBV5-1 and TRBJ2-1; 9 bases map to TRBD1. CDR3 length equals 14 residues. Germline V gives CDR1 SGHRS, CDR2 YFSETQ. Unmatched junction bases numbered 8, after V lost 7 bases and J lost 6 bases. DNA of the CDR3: TGCGCCAGCGGTTTGGGACAGGGACTCAATGAGCAGTTCTTC. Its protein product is CASGLGQGLNEQFF.

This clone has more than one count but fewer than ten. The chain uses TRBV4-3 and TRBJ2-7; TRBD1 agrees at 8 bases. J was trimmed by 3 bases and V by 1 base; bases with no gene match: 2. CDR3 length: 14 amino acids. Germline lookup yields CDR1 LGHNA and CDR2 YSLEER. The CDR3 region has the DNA TGCGCCAGCAGCCAAGGGACAGGGTTCTACGAGCAGTACTTC. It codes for CASSQGTGFYEQYF.